This T cell receptor (beta chain) derives from a study of cytomegalovirus exposure and HLA in healthy donors. About the research overall: Among the 300 to 500 genotyped donors, around 85% were placed in the Caucasian-associated ancestry cluster. Study-wide results and caveats: As confirmed in vitro, three CMV-associated chains were specific for CMV antigens. Across donors, presence/absence analyses took sequencing depth to be roughly uniform. Another analysis was done later, and it associated 15,000 or so TCR beta sequences with HLA alleles at 0.05 false discovery rate.

In germline, CDR1 is SEHNR, CDR2 FQNEAQ (reference sequence). The CDR3 totals 15 residues. V was pared by 0 bases and J by 7 bases, with 13 bases between. Primers: 60 Vbeta forward and 13 Jbeta reverse. The table came from immunoSEQ multiplex PCR; TCRdb's copy has only in-frame clones and leaves some out. The data contain around 120,000 clones, about 75% of them singletons. For this clone: The target antigen is unknown.

The source material was PBMCs. J is TRBJ1-5 and V is TRBV7-9; TRBD1 might be the D (6 bases). This TCR derives from a man aged 60 to 75 in good health and CMV-seropositive. For the CDR3, the DNA is TGTGCCAGCAGCTTAGCGTCGGCGGGGGGCCAGCCCCAGCATTTT. It encodes CASSLASAGGQPQHF. The entire variable domain, with the rest obtained from reference TRBV7-9 and TRBJ1-5, is as follows: DTGVSQNPRHKITKRGQNVTFRCDPISEHNRLYWYRQTLGQGPEFLTYFQNEAQLEKSRLLSDRFSAERPKGSFSTLEIQRTEQGDSAMYLCASSLASAGGQPQHFGDGTRLSIL.